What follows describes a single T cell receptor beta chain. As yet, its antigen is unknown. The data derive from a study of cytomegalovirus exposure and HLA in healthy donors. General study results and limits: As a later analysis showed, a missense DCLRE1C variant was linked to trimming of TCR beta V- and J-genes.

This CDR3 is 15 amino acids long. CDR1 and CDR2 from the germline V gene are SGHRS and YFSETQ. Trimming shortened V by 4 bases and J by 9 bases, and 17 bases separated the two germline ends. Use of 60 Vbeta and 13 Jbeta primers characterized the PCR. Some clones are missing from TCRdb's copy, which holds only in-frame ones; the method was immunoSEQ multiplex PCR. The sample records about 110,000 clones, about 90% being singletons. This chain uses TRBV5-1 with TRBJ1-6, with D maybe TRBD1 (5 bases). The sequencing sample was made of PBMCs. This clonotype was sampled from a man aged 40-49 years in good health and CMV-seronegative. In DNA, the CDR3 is TGCGCCAGCAGCCCCTTGGGACTCGAGAGTTCACCCCTCCACTTT. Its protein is CASSPLGLESSPLHF.